This TCR beta chain was sequenced for a study of shared clonotypes between healthy human individuals. In regard to this clone: Its target is unknown.

Caucasian adults residing in Nashville, Tennessee made up all the donors. Libraries were prepared by immunoSEQ multiplex PCR; TCRdb keeps only in-frame clonotypes and omits some of them. The table has around 510,000 clones, about 96% seen once. Findings and limits, study-wide: Relative to memory subsets, naive subsets generally showed larger estimated richness.

Trimming removed 3 bases from V and 5 bases from J, with 10 bases in between. The CDR3 covers 13 residues. Germline loops: CDR1 SGHRS, CDR2 YFSETQ. This sequence joins TRBV5-1 and TRBJ2-3; TRBD1 is a possible D gene (6 bases). Sequencing was performed on naive CD4+ T cells sorted from blood. The sample's subset: CD45RA+ positively selected. The receptor comes from a woman in her thirties in good health. In DNA, the CDR3 is TGCGCCAGCAGCTCCGGGACACAAGATACGCAGTATTTT. Translation: CASSSGTQDTQYF. Filled out from reference TRBV5-1 and TRBJ2-3, the complete variable domain reads KAGVTQTPRYLIKTRGQQVTLSCSPISGHRSVSWYQQTPGQGLQFLFEYFSETQRNKGNFPGRFSGRQFSNSRSEMNVSTLELGDSALYLCASSSGTQDTQYFGPGTRLTVL.